This T cell receptor beta chain was profiled in a study of beta chain features in type 1 diabetes. Overall study results and limits: For Type 1 diabetes patients, all four CD4+ subsets carried TCRB CDR3s that were moderately but significantly shorter.

Looked up from germline, CDR1 is SGHDT and CDR2 is YYEEEE. V lost 4 bases to trimming and J lost 3 bases; unmatched junction nucleotides: 13. This CDR3 has 16 amino acids. Naive, central memory, regulatory and stem cell-like memory cells within the CD4+ compartment were sorted using CD45RO/CCR7/CD25/CD127/CD95/CD27. The isolated RNA, all of it, was reverse transcribed, so expressed TCRB transcripts were what got sequenced. The data were produced by immunoSEQ multiplex PCR, yet TCRdb's version contains in-frame clones alone and is incomplete. The data hold around 650,000 clones, with about an eighth observed a single time. With regard to this clone: The antigen remains unidentified.

V is TRBV5-6 and J is TRBJ2-7; the match to TRBD1 covers 7 bases. The receptor was derived from a man younger than 45 with type 1 diabetes. Sequenced sample: naive CD4+ T cells from blood. This chain's CDR3 is CASSEDPSGQSYEQYF. The CDR3 DNA sequence: TGTGCCAGCAGCGAGGACCCCTCGGGACAGAGCTACGAGCAGTACTTC.